This section outlines one T cell receptor beta chain sequence together with its context. Its antigen is unknown. TCRdb redid the calling of the 5' RACE reads with MiXCR, one entry per CDR3 protein. The sample includes about 270,000 distinct CDR3 sequences, about a sixth of them seen just once. The entry originates in a study of T-cell memory formation after mild COVID-19. Study background: TCR clusters were mostly confined to one donor each. Study findings and constraints: Researchers could not confirm that second-wave clones peaking on day 37 targeted SARS-CoV-2. Contracting CD4+ clones were located mainly in CM and EM, and CD8+ clones in EMRA.

The germline CDR1 and CDR2 sequences are SEHNR and FQNEAQ (reference sequence). This CDR3 has 14 residues. V was pared by 8 bases and J by 0 bases, with 11 bases between. V is TRBV7-9 and J is TRBJ1-3; D not certain. This TCR was sampled from a man aged 18 to 30 who had mild COVID-19 (a few samples of this study predate the infection). Cell type and time point are not known. The specimen sequenced was PBMCs or a T cell subset sorted from them (not recorded which). CDR3: CASSTEDSGNTIYF. DNA of the CDR3: TGTGCCAGCTCGACTGAGGACTCTGGAAACACCATATATTTT.